This T cell receptor beta chain was captured by sequencing in a study of post-analysis software for immune sequencing data. Study-level information: Both relapsing-remitting and secondary progressive multiple sclerosis featured among the disease courses, as did progressive-relapsing multiple sclerosis.

A remark on this clonotype: The antigen is undetermined.

This CDR3 has 12 residues. CDR1 MDHEN and CDR2 SYDVKM come from the germline V gene. V lost 5 bases and J 3 bases, leaving 7 bases between the germline ends. Findings and caveats of the study: Controls showed significantly higher normalized Chao1 diversity than did multiple sclerosis patients. Controls had lower frequencies than patients of about 5 TRBV segments, which included TRBV5-6, TRBV5-1 and TRBV20-1.

TCR beta cDNA libraries included unique molecular identifiers. TCRdb ran MiXCR on the PCR reads and lists one entry per CDR3 protein. This sample has about 500,000 distinct CDR3 sequences; roughly 46% occur once, and the top ten carry roughly an eighth. The source of this sequence is a girl between 5 and 17 years old with multiple sclerosis. Sequenced input: blood. The J gene is TRBJ1-1, the V gene TRBV28; tentatively, D is TRBD1 (6 bases). The CDR3 is CASSRTDTEAFF. The CDR3 nucleotides are TGTGCCAGCAGTCGGACAGACACTGAAGCTTTCTTT. Supplemented by reference TRBV28 and TRBJ1-1, the full variable domain reads DVKVTQSSRYLVKRTGEKVFLECVQDMDHENMFWYRQDPGLGLRLIYFSYDVKMKEKGDIPEGYSVSREKKERFSLILESASTNQTSMYLCASSRTDTEAFFGQGTRLTVV.